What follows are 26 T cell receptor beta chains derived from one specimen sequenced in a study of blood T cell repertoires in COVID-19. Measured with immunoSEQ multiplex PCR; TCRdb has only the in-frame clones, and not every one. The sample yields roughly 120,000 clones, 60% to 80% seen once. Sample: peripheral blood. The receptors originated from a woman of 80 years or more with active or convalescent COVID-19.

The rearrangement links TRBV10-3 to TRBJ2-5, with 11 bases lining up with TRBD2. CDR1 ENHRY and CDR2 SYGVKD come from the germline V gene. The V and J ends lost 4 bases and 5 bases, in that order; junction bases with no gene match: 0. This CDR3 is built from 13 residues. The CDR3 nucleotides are TGTGCCATCAGTGTAGCGGGAGGGGAGACCCAGTACTTC. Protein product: CAISVAGGETQYF.

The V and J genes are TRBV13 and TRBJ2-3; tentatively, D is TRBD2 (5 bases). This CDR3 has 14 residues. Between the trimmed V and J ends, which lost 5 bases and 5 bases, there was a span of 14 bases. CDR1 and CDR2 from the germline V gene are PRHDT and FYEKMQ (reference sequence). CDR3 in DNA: TGTGCCAGCAGCAAACTAGATGCTAGAGATACGCAGTATTTT. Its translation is CASSKLDARDTQYF.

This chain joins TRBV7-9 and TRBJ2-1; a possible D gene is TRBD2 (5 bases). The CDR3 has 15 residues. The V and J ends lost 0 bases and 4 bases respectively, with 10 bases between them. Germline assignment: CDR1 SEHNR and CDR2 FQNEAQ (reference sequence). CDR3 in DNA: TGTGCCAGCAGCTTAGCGGGAGATTGGTACAATGAGCAGTTCTTC. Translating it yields CASSLAGDWYNEQFF.

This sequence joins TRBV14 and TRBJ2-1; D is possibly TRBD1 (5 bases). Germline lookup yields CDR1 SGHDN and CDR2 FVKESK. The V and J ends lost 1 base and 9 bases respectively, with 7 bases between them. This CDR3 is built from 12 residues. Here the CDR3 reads CASSQGRGEQFF. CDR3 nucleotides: TGTGCCAGCAGCCAAGGTAGGGGTGAGCAGTTCTTC.

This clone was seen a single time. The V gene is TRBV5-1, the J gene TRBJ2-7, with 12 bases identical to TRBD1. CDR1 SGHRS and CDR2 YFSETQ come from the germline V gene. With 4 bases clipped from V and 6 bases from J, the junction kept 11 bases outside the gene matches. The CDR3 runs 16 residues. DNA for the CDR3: TGCGCCAGCAGCGCATGGGAAGGGACAGGGGGCTTCGAGCAGTACTTC. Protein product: CASSAWEGTGGFEQYF.

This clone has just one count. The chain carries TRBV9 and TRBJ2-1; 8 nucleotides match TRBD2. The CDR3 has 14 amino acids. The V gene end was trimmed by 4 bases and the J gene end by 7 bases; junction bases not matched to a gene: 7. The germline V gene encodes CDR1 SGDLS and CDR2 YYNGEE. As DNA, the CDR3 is TGTGCCAGCAGCACCCTAGCGGGCGAGAATGAGCAGTTCTTC. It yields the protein CASSTLAGENEQFF.

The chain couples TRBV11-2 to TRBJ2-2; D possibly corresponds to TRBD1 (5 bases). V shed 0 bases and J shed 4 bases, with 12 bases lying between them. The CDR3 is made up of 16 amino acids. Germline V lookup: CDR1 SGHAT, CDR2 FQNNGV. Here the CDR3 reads CASSLDPAGITGELFF. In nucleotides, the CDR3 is TGTGCCAGCAGCTTAGATCCCGCAGGGATCACCGGGGAGCTGTTTTTT.

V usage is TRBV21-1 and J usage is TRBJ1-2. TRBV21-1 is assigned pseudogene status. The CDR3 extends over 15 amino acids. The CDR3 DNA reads TGTGCCAGCAGCAAGGTTCCGGGGGTGTTTGGTGGCTACACCTTC. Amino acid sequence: CASSKVPGVFGGYTF.

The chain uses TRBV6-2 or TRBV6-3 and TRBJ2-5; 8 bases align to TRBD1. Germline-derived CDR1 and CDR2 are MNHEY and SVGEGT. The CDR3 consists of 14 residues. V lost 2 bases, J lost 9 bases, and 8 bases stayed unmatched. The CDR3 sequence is CASSYRGADRAQYF. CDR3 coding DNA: TGTGCCAGCAGTTACAGGGGAGCGGACAGGGCCCAGTACTTC.

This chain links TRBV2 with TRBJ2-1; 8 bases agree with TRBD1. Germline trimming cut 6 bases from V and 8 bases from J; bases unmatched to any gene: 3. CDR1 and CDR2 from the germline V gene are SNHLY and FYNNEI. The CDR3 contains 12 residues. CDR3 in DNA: TGTGCCAGCAGCGGGACAGGTTATGAGCAGTTCTTC. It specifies CASSGTGYEQFF.

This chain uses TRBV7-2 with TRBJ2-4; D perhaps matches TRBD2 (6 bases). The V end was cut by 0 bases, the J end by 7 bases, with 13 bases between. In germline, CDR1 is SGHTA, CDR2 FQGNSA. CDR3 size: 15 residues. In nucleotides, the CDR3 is TGTGCCAGCAGCTTAGCGACGGGAGCCCAGAACATTCAGTACTTC. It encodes CASSLATGAQNIQYF.

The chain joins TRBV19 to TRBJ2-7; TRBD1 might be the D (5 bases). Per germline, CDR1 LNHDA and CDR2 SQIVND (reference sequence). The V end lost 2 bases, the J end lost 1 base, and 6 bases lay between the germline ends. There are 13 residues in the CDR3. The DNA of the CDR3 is TGTGCCAGTAGTATACAGGGATCCTACGAGCAGTACTTC. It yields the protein CASSIQGSYEQYF.

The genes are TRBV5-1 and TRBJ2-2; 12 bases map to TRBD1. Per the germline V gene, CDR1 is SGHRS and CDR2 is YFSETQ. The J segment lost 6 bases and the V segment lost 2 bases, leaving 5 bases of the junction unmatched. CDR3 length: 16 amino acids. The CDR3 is CASSFIGTGGSGELFF. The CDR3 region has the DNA TGCGCCAGCAGCTTCATCGGGACAGGGGGCTCCGGGGAGCTGTTTTTT.

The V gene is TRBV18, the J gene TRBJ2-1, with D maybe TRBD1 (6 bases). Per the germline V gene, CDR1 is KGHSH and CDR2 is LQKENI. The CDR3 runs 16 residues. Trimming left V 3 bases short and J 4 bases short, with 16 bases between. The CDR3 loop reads CASSPPLGDTYNEQFF. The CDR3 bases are TGTGCCAGCTCACCCCCTTTAGGGGACACATACAATGAGCAGTTCTTC.

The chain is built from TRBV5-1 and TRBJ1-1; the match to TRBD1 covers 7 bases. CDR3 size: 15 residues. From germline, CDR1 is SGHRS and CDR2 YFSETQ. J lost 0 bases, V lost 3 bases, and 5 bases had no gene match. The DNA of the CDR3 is TGCGCCAGCAGCTGGCGGACAGGACTGAACACTGAAGCTTTCTTT. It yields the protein CASSWRTGLNTEAFF.

Here the CDR3 reads CASSSDRARLAYNEQFF. The CDR3 nucleotides are TGTGCCAGCAGCTCGGACAGGGCGCGCCTAGCCTACAATGAGCAGTTCTTC. The chain joins TRBV5-6 to TRBJ2-1; 8 nucleotides line up with TRBD1. The germline V gene encodes CDR1 SGHDT and CDR2 YYEEEE. This CDR3 is 17 amino acids long. After removal of 3 bases from V and 2 bases from J, the junction contained 10 bases not matched to a gene.

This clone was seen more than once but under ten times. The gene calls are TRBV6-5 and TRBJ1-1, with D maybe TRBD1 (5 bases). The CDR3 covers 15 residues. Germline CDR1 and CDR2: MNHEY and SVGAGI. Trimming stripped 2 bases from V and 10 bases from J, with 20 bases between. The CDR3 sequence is CASSYGGTAAPVAFF. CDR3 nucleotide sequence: TGTGCCAGCAGTTACGGAGGGACGGCTGCCCCGGTAGCTTTCTTT.

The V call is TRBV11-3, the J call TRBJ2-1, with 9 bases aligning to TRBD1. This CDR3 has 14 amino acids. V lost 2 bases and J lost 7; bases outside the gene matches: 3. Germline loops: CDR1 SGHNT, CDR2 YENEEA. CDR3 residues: CASSLYGTGNEQFF. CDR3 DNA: TGTGCCAGCAGCTTATACGGGACAGGGAATGAGCAGTTCTTC.

This chain's CDR3 is CASSPRGAGSGVYNEQFF. CDR3 DNA: TGTGCCAGCAGCCCCCGTGGGGCAGGGTCGGGGGTATACAATGAGCAGTTCTTC. The chain uses TRBV7-8 and TRBJ2-1, with D possibly being TRBD2 (6 bases). The CDR3 runs to 18 residues. CDR1 and CDR2 from the germline V gene are SGHVS and FQNEAQ. Trimming took off 5 bases at V and 4 bases at J, with 24 bases between the two ends. The full variable domain, its missing parts supplied by reference TRBV7-8 and TRBJ2-1, is GAGVSQSPRYKVAKRGQDVALRCDPISGHVSLFWYQQALGQGPEFLTYFQNEAQLDKSGLPSDRFFAERPEGSVSTLKIQRTQQEDSAVYLCASSPRGAGSGVYNEQFFGPGTRLTVL.

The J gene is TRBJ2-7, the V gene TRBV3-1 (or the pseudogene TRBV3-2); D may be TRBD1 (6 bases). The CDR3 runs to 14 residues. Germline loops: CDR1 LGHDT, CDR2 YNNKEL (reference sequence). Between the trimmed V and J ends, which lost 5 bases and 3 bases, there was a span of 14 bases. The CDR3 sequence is CASSWTGQNYEQYF. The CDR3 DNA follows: TGTGCCAGCAGCTGGACTGGACAGAACTACGAGCAGTACTTC.

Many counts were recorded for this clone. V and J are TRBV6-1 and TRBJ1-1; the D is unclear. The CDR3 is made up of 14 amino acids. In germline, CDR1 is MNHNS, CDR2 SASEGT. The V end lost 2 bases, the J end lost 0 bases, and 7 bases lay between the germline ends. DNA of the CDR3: TGTGCCAGCAGTGAAAGCTTCATGAACACTGAAGCTTTCTTT. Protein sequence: CASSESFMNTEAFF.

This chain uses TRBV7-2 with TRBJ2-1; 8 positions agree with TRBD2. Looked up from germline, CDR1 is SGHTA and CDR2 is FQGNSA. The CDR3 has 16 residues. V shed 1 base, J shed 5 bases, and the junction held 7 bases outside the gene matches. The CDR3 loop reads CASSLVPGRGDNEQFF. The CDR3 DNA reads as TGTGCCAGCAGCTTAGTTCCCGGGAGGGGGGACAATGAGCAGTTCTTC.

CDR3 region: CASSLGTGDPYEQYF. DNA of the CDR3: TGTGCCAGCTCTCTAGGGACTGGGGACCCCTACGAGCAGTACTTC. This sequence joins TRBV18 and TRBJ2-7, with a possible D match to TRBD2 (6 bases). V dropped 6 bases and J dropped 2 bases, with 17 bases sitting between them. CDR3 length: 15 amino acids. Germline loops: CDR1 KGHSH, CDR2 LQKENI.

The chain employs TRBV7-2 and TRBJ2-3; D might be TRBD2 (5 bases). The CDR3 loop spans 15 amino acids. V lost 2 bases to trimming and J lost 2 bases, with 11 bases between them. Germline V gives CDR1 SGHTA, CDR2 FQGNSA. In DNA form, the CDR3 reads TGTGCCAGCAGCTTATATGGGAGTGCCACAGATACGCAGTATTTT. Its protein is CASSLYGSATDTQYF.

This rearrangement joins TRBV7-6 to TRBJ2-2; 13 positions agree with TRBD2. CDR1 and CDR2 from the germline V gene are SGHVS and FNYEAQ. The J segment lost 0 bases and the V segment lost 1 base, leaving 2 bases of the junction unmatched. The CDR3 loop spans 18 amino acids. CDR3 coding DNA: TGTGCCAGCAGCTTAGTACTAGCGGGAGGGACGAACACCGGGGAGCTGTTTTTT. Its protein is CASSLVLAGGTNTGELFF.

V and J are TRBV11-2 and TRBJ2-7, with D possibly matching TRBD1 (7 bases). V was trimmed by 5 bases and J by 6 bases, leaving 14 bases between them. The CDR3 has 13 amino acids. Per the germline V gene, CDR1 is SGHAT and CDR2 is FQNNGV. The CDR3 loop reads CASSRHQGGEQYF. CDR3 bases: TGTGCCAGCAGCCGGCACCAGGGGGGCGAGCAGTACTTC.